Sequencing of this T cell receptor beta chain was carried out in a study of OX40 agonist ivuxolimab in advanced cancers. As for this clone: Its target is not known.

Study results and caveats: Average numbers of expanded clones were greater in CD8+ T cells than in CD4+.

The CDR3 is made up of 14 amino acids. The germline V gene encodes CDR1 ENHRY and CDR2 SYGVKD. V was pared by 6 bases and J by 6 bases, with 9 bases of the junction left unmatched. The repertoire was sequenced with immunoSEQ multiplex PCR; TCRdb's copy has only in-frame clones and lacks some. There are 60,000 to 75,000 clones in the sample; around nine tenths occur only once, and 2% to 2.5% lies in the top ten. This TCR came from an adult with an advanced solid tumor such as melanoma, head and neck, liver or kidney cancer. J is TRBJ1-2 and V is TRBV10-3, with 8 bases identical to TRBD1. Material: CD4+ or CD8+ T cells sorted from blood, obtained in a trial of the OX40 agonist ivuxolimab. CDR3 sequence: CAISLETGVDGYTF. The CDR3 bases are TGTGCCATCAGCTTGGAGACAGGGGTTGATGGCTACACCTTC.